The clone carrying this T cell receptor (beta chain) was seen many times. Its antigen is undetermined. After constant-region reverse-primer amplification, full-length variable regions underwent semi-nested PCR with Nested Universal Primer A. Each CDR3 protein is one row after TCRdb ran MiXCR on the 5' RACE reads. Here the sample spans 50,000 to 60,000 distinct CDR3 sequences, more than 20% being singletons. Broader study findings: Tumor memory CD4+ T cell TCR gene usage clustered with blood and lymph node memory CD4+ cells and lymph node naive CD4+ cells.

The sorted Tregs were CD4+CD25+CD127-/low cells. Germline CDR1 is SGHRS and CDR2 is YFSETQ. V dropped 3 bases and J dropped 4 bases, with 16 bases sitting between them. The CDR3 loop spans 15 amino acids. The specimen sequenced was tumor-infiltrating Tregs sorted from the breast tumor. The TCR comes from a female donor with breast cancer. The J gene is TRBJ1-2, the V gene TRBV5-1; possible D gene TRBD1, 6 bases. This CDR3 reads CASSSAPQGTYGYTF. CDR3 in DNA: TGCGCCAGCAGCTCGGCACCACAGGGTACCTATGGCTACACCTTC.